A selection of T cell receptor beta chains follows, all from one sample in a study of blood T cells in healthy people across ages. A single record per CDR3 protein comes from TCRdb applying MiXCR to the 5' RACE reads. The data hold approximately 850,000 distinct CDR3 sequences, with about 62% observed a single time. Sequenced material: blood. The receptors were gathered from a man aged 25 to 40 in good health. Each CDR3 is given with its conserved first and last residue. A D gene is named only where the DNA matches it firmly. Size is omitted from some rows. Given values are once, few, many or a class for expanded clones.

CDR3 protein,CDR3 DNA,V gene,D gene,clone size,J gene
CASSLSTWYEQFF,TGTGCCAGCAGTTTGAGTACGTGGTATGAGCAGTTCTTC,TRBV28,NA,few,TRBJ2-1
CASSLGDAYEQYF,TGTGCCAGCAGCTTGGGGGATGCCTACGAGCAGTACTTC,TRBV7-2,NA,NA,TRBJ2-7
CASSHLAENYNEQFF,TGTGCCAGCAGCCATCTAGCGGAAAACTACAATGAGCAGTTCTTC,TRBV3-1,TRBD2,NA,TRBJ2-1
CASSSALVSEQYF,TGTGCCAGCAGTTCAGCCCTCGTAAGCGAGCAGTACTTC,TRBV12-3/TRBV12-4,NA,once,TRBJ2-7
CAISEPSSGGGYTF,TGTGCCATCAGTGAGCCTTCGAGTGGGGGTGGCTACACCTTC,TRBV10-3,NA,few,TRBJ1-2
CASSPRWSRGADNNSPLHF,TGTGCCAGCTCACCGCGGTGGAGCAGGGGAGCAGACAATAATTCACCCCTCCACTTT,TRBV18,NA,NA,TRBJ1-6
CAITQGADGNTIYF,TGTGCCATCACCCAGGGGGCAGATGGAAACACCATATATTTT,TRBV10-3,TRBD1,NA,TRBJ1-3
CSAPNPGQSTDTQYF,TGCAGTGCCCCAAATCCGGGACAGAGCACAGATACGCAGTATTTT,TRBV20-1,TRBD1,NA,TRBJ2-3
CASRRNIDRDNYNEQFF,TGTGCCTCTAGAAGGAATATAGACAGGGATAACTACAATGAGCAGTTCTTC,TRBV28,TRBD1,NA,TRBJ2-1
CASSFPGQGNSPLHF,TGTGCCAGCAGCTTTCCGGGACAGGGGAATTCACCCCTCCACTTT,TRBV7-2,TRBD1,NA,TRBJ1-6
CASSPRTESYNEQFF,TGTGCCAGCAGTCCGCGGACAGAATCCTACAATGAGCAGTTCTTC,TRBV27,NA,NA,TRBJ2-1
CASSVSPQGETQYF,TGTGCCAGCAGCGTTTCCCCTCAGGGGGAGACCCAGTACTTC,TRBV9,NA,NA,TRBJ2-5
CASRKTEYGYTF,TGTGCCAGCAGGAAGACGGAGTATGGCTACACCTTC,TRBV12-3/TRBV12-4,NA,few,TRBJ1-2
CASSFLQPATRTYEQYF,TGTGCCAGCAGTTTTCTTCAGCCCGCGACTAGGACCTACGAGCAGTACTTC,TRBV5-6,NA,NA,TRBJ2-7
CASNTRVGNEQFF,TGTGCCAGCAATACCAGGGTAGGGAATGAGCAGTTCTTC,TRBV12-3/TRBV12-4,NA,many,TRBJ2-1
CSVVHHRDRVYEQYF,TGCAGCGTTGTGCATCATCGGGACAGGGTCTACGAGCAGTACTTC,TRBV29-1,TRBD1,NA,TRBJ2-7
CASSFTGEGTEAFF,TGTGCCAGCAGTTTTACAGGGGAAGGGACTGAAGCTTTCTTT,TRBV6-5,TRBD1,NA,TRBJ1-1
CSVEEVSPGRRQHF,TGCAGCGTTGAAGAGGTTTCCCCAGGACGCCGTCAGCATTTT,TRBV29-1,NA,few,TRBJ1-5
CSVEGRASYEQYF,TGCAGCGTTGAGGGCAGGGCCTCCTACGAGCAGTACTTC,TRBV29-1,NA,NA,TRBJ2-7
CASSDSLPTTYEQYF,TGTGCCAGCAGTGATTCCCTACCGACAACTTACGAGCAGTACTTC,TRBV2,NA,NA,TRBJ2-7
CSVWTSGGSEQFF,TGCAGCGTGTGGACTAGCGGGGGTAGTGAGCAGTTCTTC,TRBV29-1,TRBD2,few,TRBJ2-1
CSVEEPGFSSYEQYF,TGCAGCGTTGAAGAGCCAGGTTTCAGCTCCTACGAGCAGTACTTC,TRBV29-1,NA,NA,TRBJ2-7
CASSLRGVGSYGYTF,TGTGCCAGCAGTTTGAGAGGAGTAGGGTCCTATGGCTACACCTTC,TRBV27,NA,NA,TRBJ1-2
CASRWPRGGTDTQYF,TGTGCCAGCAGATGGCCCAGGGGTGGCACAGATACGCAGTATTTT,TRBV12-3/TRBV12-4,NA,NA,TRBJ2-3
CASSPGASGERQFF,TGTGCCAGCAGCCCGGGGGCTAGCGGGGAAAGGCAGTTCTTC,TRBV12-3/TRBV12-4,TRBD2,NA,TRBJ2-1
CASSPSGQGRYEQYF,TGTGCCAGCTCACCCTCCGGACAGGGCCGATACGAGCAGTACTTC,TRBV18,TRBD1,NA,TRBJ2-7
CATSPQSRSSYEQYF,TGTGCCACCAGCCCCCAGAGCCGGAGCTCCTACGAGCAGTACTTC,TRBV15,NA,NA,TRBJ2-7
CASSLSTGLAGRSSYNEQFF,TGTGCCAGCAGCTTAAGTACGGGACTAGCGGGTCGAAGCTCCTACAATGAGCAGTTCTTC,TRBV7-3,TRBD2,NA,TRBJ2-1
CSATGTSGYNEQYF,TGCAGTGCCACCGGGACTAGCGGATACAATGAGCAGTACTTC,TRBV20-1,TRBD2,NA,TRBJ2-7
CASAPRELPDEQYF,TGTGCCAGCGCCCCCCGGGAGCTACCCGACGAGCAGTACTTC,TRBV6-1,NA,NA,TRBJ2-7
CATSSASGAYEQYF,TGTGCCACCAGCAGCGCTAGCGGGGCCTACGAGCAGTACTTC,TRBV15,TRBD2,few,TRBJ2-7
CASSQDGNIQYF,TGTGCCAGCAGCCAAGATGGAAACATTCAGTACTTC,TRBV3-1,NA,NA,TRBJ2-4